What follows are 27 T cell receptor beta chains derived from one specimen sequenced in a study of T cell repertoires in cytomegalovirus infection. TCRdb fed the reads into MiXCR, producing one record per CDR3 protein. There are about 180,000 distinct CDR3 sequences in the sample; 13% to 15% occur only once, and 25% to 30% lies in the top ten. Sequenced input: PBMCs. Source of these receptors: a human donor in good health (CMV status not recorded). Some clones in this sample may be carry-over from other donors' samples.

This clonotype was counted only a few times. J is TRBJ1-2 and V is TRBV7-6; D remains unclear. Trimming left V 3 bases short and J 4 bases short, with 15 bases between. CDR3 length: 15 residues. The germline gives CDR1 SGHVS, CDR2 FNYEAQ. Here the CDR3 DNA reads TGTGCCAGCAGCTTGAGGGATTCAGGAGGCTATGGCTACACCTTC. It codes for CASSLRDSGGYGYTF.

Note on this clonotype: Mismatch with germline at one junction end may stem from a read error. The rearrangement links TRBV25-1 to TRBJ1-2, with 7 bases matching TRBD1. The CDR3 loop spans 11 amino acids. In germline, CDR1 is MGHDK, CDR2 SYGVNS. CDR3 sequence reads: CASSEGGQLLF. The CDR3 DNA reads as TGTGCCAGCAGTGAAGGGGGACAGTTGCTCTTC.

This clonotype was observed a handful of times. The rearrangement links TRBV18 to TRBJ1-5; no clear D gene. Germline CDR1 reads KGHSH; CDR2 reads LQKENI. This CDR3 spans 14 amino acids. The V and J ends lost 2 bases and 0 bases respectively, with 5 bases between them. This CDR3 is CASSPEGSNQPQHF. CDR3 sequence (DNA): TGTGCCAGCTCACCAGAGGGTAGCAATCAGCCCCAGCATTTT.

There are many counts of this clonotype. The V gene is TRBV12-3 or TRBV12-4, the J gene TRBJ2-7; 8 bases align to TRBD1. V trimming: 5 bases; J trimming: 6 bases; junction bases outside the gene matches: 6. This CDR3 is 13 amino acids long. The CDR3 DNA is TGTGCCAGCAGTATGACAGGGGCTGGCGAGCAGTACGTC. Translation: CASSMTGAGEQYV.

This clonotype was seen repeatedly, ten times or more. The chain is built from TRBV7-2 and TRBJ2-5; 10 bases fit TRBD2. Germline CDR1 is SGHTA and CDR2 is FQGNSA. Trimming removed 2 bases from V and 5 bases from J; junction bases left unmatched: 8. This CDR3 has 16 amino acids. The CDR3 is CASSLMASGRVETQYF. DNA of the CDR3: TGTGCCAGCAGCTTAATGGCTAGCGGGAGAGTGGAGACCCAGTACTTC.

V and J are TRBV7-2 and TRBJ2-3; D uncertain. Trimming removed 3 bases from V and 2 bases from J, with 9 bases in between. Germline loops: CDR1 SGHTA, CDR2 FQGNSA. This CDR3 comprises 14 residues. The CDR3 DNA is TGTGCCAGCAGCTTGCTAGGGCACACAGATACGCAGTATTTT. Its translation is CASSLLGHTDTQYF.

Of note for this clonotype: Because the CDR3's place on the DNA is in doubt, the DNA is left out and the CDR3 is given as listed by TCRdb. The chain has TRBV12-3 or TRBV12-4 and TRBJ1-2; TRBD1, the D gene given by the table, was not confirmed from the DNA. The length of the CDR3 is 15 amino acids, counting both ends. This chain's CDR3 is CASSSSLRGRRGYTF.

This clonotype was counted a few times. The CDR3 loop reads CASSLVLAGENEQFF. For the CDR3, the DNA is TGTGCCAGCAGCTTAGTGTTAGCGGGAGAAAATGAGCAGTTCTTC. V and J are TRBV7-2 and TRBJ2-1; the match to TRBD2 covers 9 bases. CDR3 size: 15 residues. From germline, CDR1 is SGHTA and CDR2 FQGNSA. Trimming took 1 base from V and 7 from J; bases not matched to a gene: 5.

The chain combines TRBV20-1 with TRBJ1-2, with D tentatively TRBD1 (5 bases). The CDR3 sequence is 13 residues long. CDR1 is DFQATT and CDR2 is SNEGSKA in the germline V gene (reference sequence). V was clipped by 3 bases and J by 0 bases, with 8 bases between them. The CDR3 DNA is TGCAGTGCTAGGAGGGGAGCTAACTATGGCTACACCTTC. This codes for CSARRGANYGYTF.

The chain employs TRBV20-1 and TRBJ2-7; 10 bases are a match to TRBD2. This CDR3 spans 14 amino acids. Germline assignment: CDR1 DFQATT and CDR2 SNEGSKA (reference sequence). V lost 3 bases and J lost 7; bases outside the gene matches: 9. This chain's CDR3 is CSASGLAGDGEQYF. The CDR3 bases are TGCAGTGCTAGCGGCCTAGCGGGAGATGGGGAGCAGTACTTC.

This chain uses TRBV20-1 with TRBJ1-4; D perhaps matches TRBD1 (5 bases). Trimming took 6 bases from V and 5 from J, leaving 13 bases between them. This CDR3 region has 13 residues. Germline V CDR1 and CDR2: DFQATT, SNEGSKA (reference sequence). In DNA form, the CDR3 reads TGCAGTGCGAACCGGGACTCCAATGAAAAACTGTTTTTT. Its protein product is CSANRDSNEKLFF.

This clonotype was detected many times. This chain links TRBV12-3 or TRBV12-4 with TRBJ2-5, with D hard to call. V lost 7 bases to trimming and J lost 4 bases, with 13 bases between them. The CDR3 has 13 amino acids. The CDR3 sequence is CASTRTGGETQYF. The CDR3 DNA reads as TGTGCCAGCACCCGGACGGGCGGAGAGACCCAGTACTTC.

The chain uses TRBV28 and TRBJ1-2, with TRBD1 identical over 8 bases. The germline V gene has CDR1 MDHEN and CDR2 SYDVKM. The CDR3 totals 14 residues. V trimming: 6 bases; J trimming: 3 bases; junction bases outside the gene matches: 6. The CDR3 sequence: CASRTGGSYYGYTF. The CDR3 coding sequence is TGTGCCAGCAGAACAGGGGGATCCTACTATGGCTACACCTTC.

This chain's CDR3 is CASSLSGTADTQYF. The CDR3 nucleotides are TGTGCCAGCAGTTTATCAGGGACCGCAGATACGCAGTATTTT. This chain joins TRBV28 and TRBJ2-3, with D tentatively TRBD1 or TRBD2 (5 bases each). The CDR3 spans 14 residues. The V end lost 1 base, the J end lost 4 bases, and 9 bases lay between the germline ends. Germline-derived CDR1 and CDR2 are MDHEN and SYDVKM.

In its sample, this clonotype was seen a few times. The chain combines TRBV19 with TRBJ2-2, with 12 bases matching TRBD1. Germline-derived CDR1 and CDR2 are LNHDA and SQIVND (reference sequence). This CDR3 is 17 amino acids long. Trimming took 2 bases from V and 5 from J; bases not matched to a gene: 6. CDR3 protein: CASSIFGTGGRTGELFF. The CDR3 region has the DNA TGTGCCAGTAGTATATTTGGGACAGGGGGCAGGACCGGGGAGCTGTTTTTT.

This sequence joins TRBV6-2 or TRBV6-3 and TRBJ1-1; possibly TRBD1 for D (6 bases). The germline V and J ends were trimmed by 5 bases and 4 bases, with 17 bases remaining between them. The CDR3 is made up of 15 amino acids. Per germline, CDR1 MNHEY and CDR2 SVGEGT. DNA of the CDR3: TGTGCCAGCAGTAGGTCGACAGCCAGGGGCACTGAAGCTTTCTTT. Amino acids: CASSRSTARGTEAFF.

This clonotype was detected many times. The CDR3 protein is CASSQGARTGELFF. Written as DNA, the CDR3 is TGTGCCAGCAGTCAGGGGGCGCGAACCGGGGAGCTGTTTTTT. This chain connects TRBV7-2 to TRBJ2-2, with TRBD1 matching 8 bases. Germline V lookup: CDR1 SGHTA, CDR2 FQGNSA. Losses at the gene ends were 6 bases for V and 5 bases for J; bases not matched to a gene: 5. The CDR3 has 14 amino acids.

The rearrangement links TRBV9 to TRBJ2-4, with 7 positions matching TRBD1. There are 18 residues in the CDR3. J lost 0 bases, V lost 3 bases, and 12 bases had no gene match. From germline, CDR1 is SGDLS and CDR2 YYNGEE. This CDR3 is CASSEGGATGIAKNIQYF. CDR3 in DNA: TGTGCCAGCAGCGAAGGGGGAGCGACAGGGATAGCCAAAAACATTCAGTACTTC.

This clonotype was observed at least ten times. The chain is built from TRBV11-3 and TRBJ2-1; TRBD1 matches 7 bases. V lost 5 bases, J lost 6 bases, and 10 bases stayed unmatched. Germline V lookup: CDR1 SGHNT, CDR2 YENEEA. This CDR3 comprises 15 residues. CDR3: CASSTVFGTVNEQFF. CDR3 DNA sequence: TGTGCCAGCAGCACAGTATTCGGGACAGTCAATGAGCAGTTCTTC. The full variable domain, with the rest looked up from reference TRBV11-3 and TRBJ2-1, is EAGVVQSPRYKIIEKKQPVAFWCNPISGHNTLYWYLQNLGQGPELLIRYENEEAVDDSQLPKDRFSAERLKGVDSTLKIQPAELGDSAVYLCASSTVFGTVNEQFFGPGTRLTVL.

This clonotype was seen at least ten times. This chain connects TRBV4-1 to TRBJ2-1; 8 bases match TRBD2. The trim removed 4 bases at V and 0 bases at J, leaving 5 bases unmatched. CDR1 is MGHRA and CDR2 is YSYEKL in the germline V gene. There are 16 residues in the CDR3. The CDR3: CASSRERGHSYNEQFF. CDR3 DNA sequence: TGCGCCAGCAGCCGGGAGCGGGGGCACTCCTACAATGAGCAGTTCTTC.

This clonotype was seen a few times. J is TRBJ2-1 and V is TRBV29-1; D is perhaps TRBD1 (7 bases). The V gene lost 0 bases and the J gene lost 9 bases, with 15 bases spanning the gap. The germline V gene encodes CDR1 SQVTM and CDR2 ANQGSEA. The CDR3 has 14 amino acids. The CDR3 sequence is CSVEEKRQGGEQFF. Here the CDR3 DNA reads TGCAGCGTTGAAGAAAAGAGGCAGGGGGGTGAGCAGTTCTTC.

This clonotype was seen many times. V usage is TRBV6-1 and J usage is TRBJ1-2; weak D call: TRBD1 (5 bases). This CDR3 is built from 12 residues. V was clipped by 4 bases and J by 2 bases, with 5 bases between them. CDR1 and CDR2 from the germline V gene are MNHNS and SASEGT. CDR3 coding DNA: TGTGCCAGCAGTGCAGGGAACTATGGCTACACCTTC. This encodes CASSAGNYGYTF.

This rearrangement joins TRBV6-2 or TRBV6-3 to TRBJ2-7, with D perhaps TRBD1 (5 bases). The germline V and J ends were trimmed by 8 bases and 6 bases, with 11 bases remaining between them. In germline, CDR1 is MNHEY, CDR2 SVGEGT. The CDR3 sequence is 11 residues long. CDR3 in DNA: TGTGCCAGCTGGGGCTTCGGCGAGCAGTACTTC. Translated: CASWGFGEQYF.

This clonotype has a count of ten or more. The chain is built from TRBV20-1 and TRBJ2-7; 13 bases agree with TRBD2. The V gene's germline CDR1 is DFQATT and CDR2 SNEGSKA (reference sequence). Losses at the gene ends were 6 bases for V and 3 bases for J; bases not matched to a gene: 2. This CDR3 comprises 13 residues. The CDR3 spells CSARTSGSYEQYF. DNA for the CDR3: TGCAGTGCACGGACTAGCGGGAGCTACGAGCAGTACTTC.

Ten or more counts support this clonotype. The chain employs TRBV28 and TRBJ2-1, with 7 bases matching TRBD1. The CDR3 covers 14 residues. The trim removed 6 bases at V and 4 bases at J, leaving 6 bases unmatched. Germline values: CDR1 MDHEN, CDR2 SYDVKM. CDR3 coding DNA: TGTGCCAGCAGCCCTCCGGGACAGTACAATGAGCAGTTCTTC. Translated, it gives CASSPPGQYNEQFF.

This clonotype was found many times. This chain links TRBV6-5 with TRBJ1-1; D is ambiguous. V lost 0 bases, J lost 5 bases, and 10 bases lay in between. The CDR3 covers 14 residues. Germline-derived CDR1 and CDR2 are MNHEY and SVGAGI. CDR3 bases: TGTGCCAGCAGTTACTCGAGGGTTAGGACTGAAGCTTTCTTT. It is translated as CASSYSRVRTEAFF.

In this sample, this clonotype turned up a few times. The genes are TRBV27 and TRBJ1-2; D is perhaps TRBD1 (5 bases). Germline V gene sequence: CDR1 MNHEY, CDR2 SMNVEV (reference sequence). The ends were cut back, 3 bases at V and 8 bases at J, with 10 bases in the middle. The CDR3 contains 12 residues. This CDR3 is CASSFGGEGYTF. In DNA, the CDR3 is TGTGCCAGCAGTTTTGGGGGAGAGGGCTACACCTTC.